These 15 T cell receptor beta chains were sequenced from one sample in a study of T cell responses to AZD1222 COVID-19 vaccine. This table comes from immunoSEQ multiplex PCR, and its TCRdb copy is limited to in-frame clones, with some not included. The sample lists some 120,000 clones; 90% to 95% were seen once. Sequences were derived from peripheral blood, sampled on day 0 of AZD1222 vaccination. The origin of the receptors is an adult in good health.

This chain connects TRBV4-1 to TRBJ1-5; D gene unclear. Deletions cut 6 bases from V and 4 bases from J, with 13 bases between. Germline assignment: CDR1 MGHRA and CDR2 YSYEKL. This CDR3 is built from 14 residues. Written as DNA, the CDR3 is TGCGCCAGCAGTTACGACCCAGAGAATCAGCCCCAGCATTTT. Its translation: CASSYDPENQPQHF.

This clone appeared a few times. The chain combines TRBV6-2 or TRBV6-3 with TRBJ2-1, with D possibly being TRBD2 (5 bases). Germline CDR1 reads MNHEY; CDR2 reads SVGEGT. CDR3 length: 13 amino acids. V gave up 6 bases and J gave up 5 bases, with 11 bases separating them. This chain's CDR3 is CASSGLNNNEQFF. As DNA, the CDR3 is TGTGCCAGCAGCGGACTTAACAACAATGAGCAGTTCTTC.

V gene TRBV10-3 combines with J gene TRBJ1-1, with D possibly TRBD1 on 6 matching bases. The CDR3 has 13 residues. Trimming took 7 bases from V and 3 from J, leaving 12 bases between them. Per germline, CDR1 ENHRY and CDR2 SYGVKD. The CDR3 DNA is TGTGCCATCAAAGGACAGTTAGACACTGAAGCTTTCTTT. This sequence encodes CAIKGQLDTEAFF.

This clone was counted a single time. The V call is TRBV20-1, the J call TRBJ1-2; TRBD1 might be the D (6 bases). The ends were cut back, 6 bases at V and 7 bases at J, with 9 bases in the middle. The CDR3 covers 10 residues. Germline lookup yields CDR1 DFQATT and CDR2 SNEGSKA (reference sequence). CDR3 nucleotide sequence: TGCAGTGCACGGGGGCGTGGCTACACCTTC. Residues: CSARGRGYTF.

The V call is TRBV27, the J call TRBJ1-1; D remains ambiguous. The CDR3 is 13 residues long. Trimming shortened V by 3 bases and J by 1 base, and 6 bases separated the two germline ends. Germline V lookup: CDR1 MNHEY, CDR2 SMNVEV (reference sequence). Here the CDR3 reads CASSLGWNTEAFF. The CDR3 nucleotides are TGTGCCAGCAGTTTGGGGTGGAACACTGAAGCTTTCTTT.

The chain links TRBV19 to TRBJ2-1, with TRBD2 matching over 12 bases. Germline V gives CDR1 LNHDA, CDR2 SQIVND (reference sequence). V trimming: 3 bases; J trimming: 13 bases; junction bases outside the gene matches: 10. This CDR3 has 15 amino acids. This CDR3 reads CASSIGTSGGLPQFF. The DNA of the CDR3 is TGTGCCAGTAGTATTGGAACTAGCGGGGGGCTACCCCAGTTCTTC.

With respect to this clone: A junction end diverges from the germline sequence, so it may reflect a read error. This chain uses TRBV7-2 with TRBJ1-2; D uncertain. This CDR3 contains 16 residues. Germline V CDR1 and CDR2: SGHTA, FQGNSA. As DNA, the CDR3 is TGTGCCAGCAGCCTAGCCCGGCCCGGGGCTAACTATGGCTACACCTTC. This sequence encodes CASSLARPGANYGYTF.

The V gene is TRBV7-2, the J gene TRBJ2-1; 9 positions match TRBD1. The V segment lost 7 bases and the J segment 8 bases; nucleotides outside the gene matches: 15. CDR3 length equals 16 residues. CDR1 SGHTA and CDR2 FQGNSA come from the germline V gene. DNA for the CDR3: TGTGCCAGCATCCCTCGAGGGACAGGGTCAGCAGATGAGCAGTTCTTC. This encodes CASIPRGTGSADEQFF.

The CDR3 loop reads CASSYSYPVNTEAFF. The CDR3, as DNA: TGTGCCAGCAGTTACTCGTACCCGGTGAACACTGAAGCTTTCTTT. The chain employs TRBV6-5 and TRBJ1-1; D not resolved. CDR3 length: 15 residues. V was cut by 0 bases and J by 0 bases, with 8 bases left in between. The germline V gene has CDR1 MNHEY and CDR2 SVGAGI.

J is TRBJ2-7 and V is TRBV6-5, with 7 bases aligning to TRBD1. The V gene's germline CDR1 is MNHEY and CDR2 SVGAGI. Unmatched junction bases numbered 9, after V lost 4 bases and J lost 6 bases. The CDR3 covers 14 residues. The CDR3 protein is CASSSQGISSEQYF. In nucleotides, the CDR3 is TGTGCCAGCAGTTCACAGGGGATTTCGAGCGAGCAGTACTTC.

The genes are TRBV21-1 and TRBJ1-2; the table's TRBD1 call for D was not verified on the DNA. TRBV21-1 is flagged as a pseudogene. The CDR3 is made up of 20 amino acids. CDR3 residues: CASSKAGPRDRGIVNYGYTF. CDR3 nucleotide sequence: TGTGCCAGCAGCAAAGCGGGACCCCGGGACAGGGGGATTGTTAACTATGGCTACACCTTC.

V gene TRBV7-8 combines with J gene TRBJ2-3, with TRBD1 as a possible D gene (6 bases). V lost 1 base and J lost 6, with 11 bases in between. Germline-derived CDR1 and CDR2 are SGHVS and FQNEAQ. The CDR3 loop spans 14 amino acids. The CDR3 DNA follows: TGTGCCAGCAGCTTAGTCTATCAGGGGGATACGCAGTATTTT. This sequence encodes CASSLVYQGDTQYF. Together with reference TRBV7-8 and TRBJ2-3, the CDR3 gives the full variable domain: GAGVSQSPRYKVAKRGQDVALRCDPISGHVSLFWYQQALGQGPEFLTYFQNEAQLDKSGLPSDRFFAERPEGSVSTLKIQRTQQEDSAVYLCASSLVYQGDTQYFGPGTRLTVL.

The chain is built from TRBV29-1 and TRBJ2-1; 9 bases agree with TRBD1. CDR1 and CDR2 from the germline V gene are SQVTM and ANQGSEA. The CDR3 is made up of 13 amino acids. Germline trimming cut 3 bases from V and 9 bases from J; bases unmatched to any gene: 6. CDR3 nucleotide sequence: TGCAGCGTTGAGGACAGGGGAATTTCTGAGCAGTTCTTC. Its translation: CSVEDRGISEQFF.

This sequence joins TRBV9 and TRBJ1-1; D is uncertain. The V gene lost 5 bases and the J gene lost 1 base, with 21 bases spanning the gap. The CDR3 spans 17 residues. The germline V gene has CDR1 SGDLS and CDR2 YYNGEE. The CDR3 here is CASSVGILGESNTEAFF. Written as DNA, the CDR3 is TGTGCCAGCAGTGTTGGTATCTTGGGTGAGTCGAACACTGAAGCTTTCTTT.

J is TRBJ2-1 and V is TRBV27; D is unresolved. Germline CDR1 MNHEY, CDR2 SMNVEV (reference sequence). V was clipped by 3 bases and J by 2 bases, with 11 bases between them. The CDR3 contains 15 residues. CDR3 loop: CASSFLGGTYNEQFF. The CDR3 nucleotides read TGTGCCAGCAGTTTCCTGGGCGGAACCTACAATGAGCAGTTCTTC.